Below, 6 T cell receptor beta chains from the same sample are listed, as sequenced in a study of T cell responses to AZD1222 COVID-19 vaccine. Repertoires were generated with immunoSEQ multiplex PCR, while TCRdb's copy carries only in-frame clones and drops some. The sample consists of about 120,000 clones, roughly 90% of them appearing once. Sequences were derived from peripheral blood, sampled 28 days after the second AZD1222 dose. Source of these receptors: an adult who received the AZD1222 COVID-19 vaccine.

This clone showed up just once. V gene TRBV5-4 combines with J gene TRBJ2-2, with TRBD2 identical over 9 bases. The germline gives CDR1 SGHNT, CDR2 YYREEE (reference sequence). Germline trimming cut 3 bases from V and 8 bases from J; bases unmatched to any gene: 11. The CDR3 consists of 16 residues. CDR3 residues: CASSSRAAGGLGELFF. The CDR3 region has the DNA TGTGCCAGCAGCTCCCGAGCTGCGGGGGGGCTGGGGGAGCTGTTTTTT.

The rearrangement links TRBV9 to TRBJ2-2; D is undetermined. Germline V gene lookup returns CDR1 SGDLS and CDR2 YYNGEE. V was cut by 2 bases and J by 1 base, with 9 bases left in between. The CDR3 covers 15 residues. The CDR3 DNA is TGTGCCAGCAGCGTTAGTGTCTGGAACACCGGGGAGCTGTTTTTT. This translates into CASSVSVWNTGELFF.

The chain carries TRBV5-1 and TRBJ1-3; unclear D gene. This CDR3 has 13 amino acids. Trimming removed 3 bases from V and 2 bases from J, with 6 bases in between. Looked up from germline, CDR1 is SGHRS and CDR2 is YFSETQ. DNA of the CDR3: TGCGCCAGCAGCTCAGACGCTGGAAACACCATATATTTT. Protein sequence: CASSSDAGNTIYF.

The J gene is TRBJ1-6, the V gene TRBV11-2; possible D gene TRBD1, 6 bases. Trimming took 3 bases from V and 8 from J, leaving 8 bases between them. Germline CDR1 reads SGHAT; CDR2 reads FQNNGV. This CDR3 contains 13 residues. The chain's CDR3 is CASSFNRDSPLHF. The CDR3 DNA reads as TGTGCCAGCAGCTTCAACAGGGATTCACCCCTCCACTTT.

The CDR3 DNA is TGTGCCAGCACCCAAGGACTGGAAGAGACCCAGTACTTC. Its protein product is CASTQGLEETQYF. This rearrangement joins TRBV7-9 to TRBJ2-5; D is possibly TRBD2 (5 bases). The CDR3 is 13 residues long. Trimming took off 7 bases at V and 3 bases at J, with 12 bases between the two ends. CDR1 and CDR2 (germline): SEHNR, FQNEAQ (reference sequence).

A single count supports this clone. This rearrangement joins TRBV7-9 to TRBJ1-5, with D uncertain. The CDR3 length is 12 residues. V was clipped by 7 bases and J by 6 bases, with 10 bases between them. Per germline, CDR1 SEHNR and CDR2 FQNEAQ (reference sequence). CDR3 sequence reads: CASNEGGQPQHF. The CDR3 DNA is TGTGCCAGCAACGAGGGAGGTCAGCCCCAGCATTTT.